Here is one T cell receptor (beta chain) with its context. Antigen unknown. cDNA molecules carried unique molecular identifiers, and template switching added a universal primer site. TCRdb re-analysed the 5' RACE reads in MiXCR, keeping a single row per CDR3 protein. Here the sample spans hundreds of thousands of distinct CDR3 sequences, less than 7% being singletons. This record comes from a study of identical twins. Study-level findings and limits: Interpretation of the results relied on cross-sectional statistical analysis and not on following the same donors. Twin-shared out-of-frame alpha sequences showed excess low generation probability.

V lost 0 bases, J lost 1 base, and 11 bases lay in between. The CDR3 has 17 residues. The germline V gene has CDR1 KGHDR and CDR2 SFDVKD. The sequence came from a young man in good health. This rearrangement joins TRBV24-1 to TRBJ2-2; D not certain. Sequenced material: naive T cells sorted from blood. Written as DNA, the CDR3 is TGTGCCACCAGTGATTTGTGGGCAGATAAGAACACCGGGGAGCTGTTTTTT. This sequence encodes CATSDLWADKNTGELFF.